The subject of this entry is one T cell receptor (beta chain). The target antigen is unknown. The data originate from a study of cytomegalovirus exposure and HLA in healthy donors. Notes on the study in general: The CMV antigen specificity of a few CMV-associated chains was confirmed through in vitro analysis. One later analysis, an examination of the 100 to 150 validation repertoires, found that first-cohort TCR clusters tended to co-occur in them. Generally TCR sequences proved uncommon, though certain public TCRs appeared in numerous donors. The authors enumerated around 150 TCR beta chains as linked to cytomegalovirus.

Clones were sequenced by immunoSEQ multiplex PCR, and TCRdb holds only the in-frame ones, with some missing. The profile shows tens of thousands of clones, approximately 94% of them singletons. CDR3 size: 18 residues. Germline CDR1 and CDR2: SGHVS and FQNEAQ. V gave up 1 base and J gave up 5 bases, with 24 bases separating them. The sequence came from a woman aged 18 to 35 in good health and CMV-seropositive. The sequencing input was PBMCs. This chain joins TRBV7-8 and TRBJ2-7; no definite D call. CDR3 bases: TGTGCCAGCAGCTTAGAGCCCATAGGCAATTGGGCGTCGAACGAGCAGTACTTC. Amino acids: CASSLEPIGNWASNEQYF.